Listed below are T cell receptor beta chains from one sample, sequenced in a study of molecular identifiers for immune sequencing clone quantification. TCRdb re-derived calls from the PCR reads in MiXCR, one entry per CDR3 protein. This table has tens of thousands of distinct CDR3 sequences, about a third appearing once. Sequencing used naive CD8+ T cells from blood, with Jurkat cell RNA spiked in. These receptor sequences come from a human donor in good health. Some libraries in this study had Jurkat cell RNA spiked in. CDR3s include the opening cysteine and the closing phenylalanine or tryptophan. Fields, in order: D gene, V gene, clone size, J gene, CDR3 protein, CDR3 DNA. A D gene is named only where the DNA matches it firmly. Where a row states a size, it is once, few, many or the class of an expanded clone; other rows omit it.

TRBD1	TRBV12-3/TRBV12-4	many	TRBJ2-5	CASSSTTGVDQETQYF	TGTGCCAGCAGTTCCACGACAGGGGTTGACCAAGAGACCCAGTACTTC
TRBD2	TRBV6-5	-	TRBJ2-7	CASSPPRRGTYEQYF	TGTGCCAGCAGTCCACCTCGGCGGGGGACCTACGAGCAGTACTTC
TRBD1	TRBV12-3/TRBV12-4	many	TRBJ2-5	CASSLGGGGGTQYF	TGTGCCAGCAGTTTAGGAGGGGGCGGTGGAACCCAGTACTTC
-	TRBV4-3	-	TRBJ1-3	CARSQDFFIGNTINF	TGCGCCCGCAGCCAAGATTTTTTTATCGGAAACACCATAAATTTT
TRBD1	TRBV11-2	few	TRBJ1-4	CASSLGVWAGGSEKLFF	TGTGCCAGCAGCTTAGGAGTTTGGGCAGGGGGCTCAGAAAAACTGTTTTTT
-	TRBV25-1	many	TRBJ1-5	CASSPTGWDQPQHF	TGTGCCAGCAGTCCCACAGGGTGGGATCAGCCCCAGCATTTT
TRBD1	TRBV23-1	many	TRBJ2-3	CASSQSTGPSTDTQYF	TGCGCCAGCAGTCAATCGACAGGGCCTAGCACAGATACGCAGTATTTT
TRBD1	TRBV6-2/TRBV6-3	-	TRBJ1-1	CASSSRGQVNTEAFF	TGTGCCAGCAGTTCCCGGGGACAGGTGAACACTGAAGCTTTCTTT
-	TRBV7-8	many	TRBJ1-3	CASSDSAGAWGNTIYF	TGTGCCAGCAGCGATTCCGCAGGCGCCTGGGGAAACACCATATATTTT
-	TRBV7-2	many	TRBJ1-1	CASSPWGSNTEAFF	TGTGCCAGCAGCCCCTGGGGCTCGAACACTGAAGCTTTCTTT
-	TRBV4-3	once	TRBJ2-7	CASSQVLALYEQYF	TGCGCCAGCAGCCAAGTACTGGCCCTCTACGAGCAGTACTTC
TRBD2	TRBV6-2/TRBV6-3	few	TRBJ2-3	CASTIRIAGVRDTQYF	TGTGCCAGCACGATTCGGATAGCGGGAGTTCGAGATACGCAGTATTTT
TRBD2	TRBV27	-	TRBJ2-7	CASSMTSSYEQYF	TGTGCCAGCAGTATGACTAGCTCGTACGAGCAGTACTTC
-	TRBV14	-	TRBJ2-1	CASSQGVGYYNEQFF	TGTGCCAGCAGCCAAGGGGTCGGCTATTACAATGAGCAGTTCTTC
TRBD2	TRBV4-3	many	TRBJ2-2	CASSQGLADTGELFF	TGCGCCAGCAGCCAAGGACTAGCGGACACCGGGGAGCTGTTTTTT
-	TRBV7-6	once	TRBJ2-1	CASNSAAPAGEEQFF	TGTGCCAGCAACTCGGCCGCACCGGCAGGGGAAGAGCAGTTCTTC
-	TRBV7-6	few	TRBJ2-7	CASSPGTPIEQYF	TGTGCCAGCAGCCCAGGGACACCCATCGAGCAGTACTTC
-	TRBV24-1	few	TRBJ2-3	CATSVFLAGGTYTQYF	TGTGCCACCAGTGTATTCCTGGCAGGAGGAACTTATACGCAGTATTTT
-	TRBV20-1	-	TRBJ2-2	CSARDIYTGELYF	TGCAGTGCTAGGGACATTTACACCGGGGAGCTGTATTTT
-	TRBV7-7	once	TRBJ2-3	CASSVVAGADTQYF	TGTGCTAGCAGCGTAGTGGCCGGGGCAGATACTCAGTATTTT
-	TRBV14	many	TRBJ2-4	CASSQVAAPLQYF	TGTGCCAGCAGCCAAGTAGCGGCTCCCCTCCAGTACTTC
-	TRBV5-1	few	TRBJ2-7	CASSLQGPSSYEQYF	TGCGCCAGCAGCTTACAGGGTCCCAGCTCCTACGAGCAGTACTTC
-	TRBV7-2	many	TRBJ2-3	CASSLGGPPGADTQYF	TGTGCCAGCAGCTTAGGTGGACCCCCGGGGGCAGATACGCAGTATTTT
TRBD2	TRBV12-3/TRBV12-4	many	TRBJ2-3	CASSLAGGPGTDTQYF	TGTGCCAGCAGCTTAGCGGGAGGGCCGGGGACAGATACGCAGTATTTT
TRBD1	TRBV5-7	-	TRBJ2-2	CASSHSRTGTPNTGELFF	TGTGCCAGCAGCCACTCTAGGACAGGGACCCCGAACACCGGGGAGCTGTTTTTT
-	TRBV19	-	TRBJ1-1	CASSIIPGNTEAFF	TGTGCCAGTAGTATAATTCCGGGAAACACTGAAGCTTTCTTT
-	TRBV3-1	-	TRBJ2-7	CASSQAGAAGYLYEQYF	TGTGCCAGCAGCCAAGCGGGGGCGGCGGGCTATCTCTACGAGCAGTACTTC
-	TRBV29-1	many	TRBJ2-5	CSVVAPVILETQYF	TGCAGCGTTGTCGCCCCTGTAATCCTAGAGACCCAGTACTTC
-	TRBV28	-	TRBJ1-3	CASSPQGLSSGNTIYF	TGTGCCAGCAGTCCCCAGGGATTGAGCTCTGGAAACACCATATATTTT
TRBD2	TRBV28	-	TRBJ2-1	CASSSPPSGRMEQFF	TGTGCCAGCAGTTCCCCACCTAGCGGTAGGATGGAGCAGTTCTTC
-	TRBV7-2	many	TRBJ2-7	CASSERGLGYEQYF	TGTGCCAGCAGCGAACGGGGCTTAGGCTACGAGCAGTACTTC
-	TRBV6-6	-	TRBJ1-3	CASSLNRPGNTIYF	TGTGCCAGCAGTCTTAATAGGCCTGGAAACACCATATATTTT
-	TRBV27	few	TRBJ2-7	CASSWGGEQYF	TGTGCCAGCAGTTGGGGAGGCGAGCAGTACTTC
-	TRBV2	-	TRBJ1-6	CASSPSWGGNSPLHF	TGTGCCAGCAGCCCGTCCTGGGGGGGTAATTCACCCCTCCACTTT
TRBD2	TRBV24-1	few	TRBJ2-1	CATSDSGGGFAEQFF	TGTGCCACCAGTGATTCGGGGGGAGGGTTCGCTGAGCAGTTCTTC
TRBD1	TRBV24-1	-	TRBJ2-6	CATSDGDRAGANVLTF	TGTGCCACCAGTGATGGGGACAGGGCTGGGGCCAACGTCCTGACTTTC
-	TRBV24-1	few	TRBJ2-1	CATRSGGLNEQFF	TGTGCCACCAGGTCAGGCGGCCTGAATGAGCAGTTCTTC
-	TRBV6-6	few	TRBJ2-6	CASRTGRPGANVLTF	TGTGCCAGCAGGACCGGGCGGCCCGGGGCCAACGTCCTGACTTTC
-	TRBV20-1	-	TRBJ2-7	CSATLPGFEQYF	TGCAGTGCTACCCTACCAGGGTTCGAGCAGTACTTC
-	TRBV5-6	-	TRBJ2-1	CASSFGIPAYNEQFF	TGTGCCAGCAGCTTTGGTATCCCCGCCTACAATGAGCAGTTCTTC
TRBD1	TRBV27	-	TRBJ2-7	CASSPGTGPGQYF	TGTGCCAGCAGTCCCGGGACAGGTCCTGGGCAGTACTTC
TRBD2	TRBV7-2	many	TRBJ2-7	CASSPSGSYEQYF	TGTGCCAGCAGCCCCAGCGGGAGCTACGAGCAGTACTTC
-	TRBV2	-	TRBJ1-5	CASSDWAAGQPQHF	TGTGCCAGCAGTGACTGGGCTGCGGGGCAGCCCCAGCATTTT
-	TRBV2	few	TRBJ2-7	CAISPAGAGYEQYF	TGTGCCATTTCCCCGGCGGGGGCTGGGTACGAGCAGTACTTC
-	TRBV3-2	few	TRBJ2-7	CASSPRTSGITF	TGTGCCAGCAGCCCCCGGACTAGCGGGATTACCTTC
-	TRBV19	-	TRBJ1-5	CASSAIAYSNQPQHF	TGTGCCAGTAGCGCGATAGCTTATAGCAATCAGCCCCAGCATTTT
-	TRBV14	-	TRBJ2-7	CASSQLRTTYEQYF	TGTGCCAGCAGCCAACTCCGGACTACCTACGAGCAGTACTTC
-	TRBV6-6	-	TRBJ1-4	CASSQMATNEKLFF	TGTGCCAGCAGTCAGATGGCAACTAATGAAAAACTGTTTTTT
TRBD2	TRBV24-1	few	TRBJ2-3	CATSESTSGSGDTQYF	TGTGCCACCAGCGAATCGACTAGCGGGAGTGGAGATACGCAGTATTTT
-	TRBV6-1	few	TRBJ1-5	CASSEAGGLNQPQHF	TGTGCCAGCAGTGAAGCGGGGGGATTAAATCAGCCCCAGCATTTT
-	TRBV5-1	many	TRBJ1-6	CASSSGLNSPLHF	TGCGCCAGCAGCTCCGGACTGAATTCACCCCTCCACTTT
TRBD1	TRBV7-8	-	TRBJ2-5	CASGPQGQDQETQYF	TGTGCCAGCGGCCCCCAAGGACAGGACCAAGAGACCCAGTACTTC
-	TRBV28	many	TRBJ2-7	CASSGTLHEQYF	TGTGCCAGCTCCGGGACTCTCCACGAGCAGTACTTC
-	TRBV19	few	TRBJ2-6	CASSISHFSVNVLTF	TGTGCCAGTAGTATAAGTCACTTCTCGGTCAACGTCCTGACTTTC
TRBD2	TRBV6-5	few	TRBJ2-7	CACRISGSYEQYF	TGTGCCTGCAGGATTAGCGGGAGCTACGAGCAGTACTTC
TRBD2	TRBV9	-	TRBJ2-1	CASSEGASGRAGSYNEQFF	TGTGCCAGCAGCGAAGGGGCTAGCGGGAGGGCCGGGTCCTACAATGAGCAGTTCTTC
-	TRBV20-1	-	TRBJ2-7	CSAPKRVGYEQYF	TGCAGTGCTCCGAAGCGGGTTGGATACGAGCAGTACTTC
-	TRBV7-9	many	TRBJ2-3	CASSEPFGTDTQYF	TGTGCCAGCAGCGAACCCTTTGGCACAGATACGCAGTATTTT
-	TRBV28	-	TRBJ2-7	CASSSTTQGRGLYEQYF	TGTGCCAGCAGTTCCACAACACAGGGGAGGGGGCTTTACGAGCAGTACTTC
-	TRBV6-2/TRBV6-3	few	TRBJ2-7	CASSPGHLYEQYF	TGTGCCAGCAGTCCGGGACACCTATACGAGCAGTACTTC